The T cell receptor (beta chain) under discussion was sequenced for a study of blood T cell repertoires in COVID-19. As for the study in general: Material from acute and convalescent COVID-19 was sourced from the United States, Italy and Spain. T cells, B-cell-depleted T cells, or PBMCs supplied cDNA or gDNA.

In the original workflow: Researchers report that nucleated cell counts were estimated from reference gene primer amplification. Assay: immunoSEQ multiplex PCR; the TCRdb copy retains only in-frame clones and omits some. V and J calls and clone size are as listed in that table; D and trimming were resolved from the DNA. Of tens of thousands of clones in the sample, about nine tenths are singletons; the top ten hold under 25%. The receptor was derived from a man aged 45-60 years with active COVID-19. The sequenced sample consisted of peripheral blood.

The CDR3 loop is CASSLRGGEQYF. The CDR3 coding sequence is TGTGCCAGCAGTTTGAGGGGAGGGGAGCAGTACTTC. The chain recombines TRBV6-2 or TRBV6-3 with TRBJ2-7; 7 bases fit TRBD2. CDR3 length: 12 residues. With 4 bases clipped from V and 7 bases from J, the junction kept 4 bases outside the gene matches. Germline assignment: CDR1 MNHEY and CDR2 SVGEGT.